The 29 T cell receptor beta chains presented below share a single source sample, sequenced in a study of shared clonotypes between healthy human individuals. Sequenced by immunoSEQ multiplex PCR; TCRdb stores in-frame clones only, minus some. The repertoire holds around 1 million clones, with approximately 76% as singletons. The specimen was memory CD4+ T cells sorted from blood. Sample subset: CD45RA-negative fraction. All receptors derive from a man aged 18 to 30 in good health.

To note about this clone: This same CDR3 is encoded by further DNA sequences in the sample. The chain couples TRBV5-1 to TRBJ2-2, with no clear D. The CDR3 contains 15 residues. From germline, CDR1 is SGHRS and CDR2 YFSETQ. V lost 0 bases and J 2 bases, leaving 8 bases between the germline ends. The CDR3 DNA sequence: TGCGCCAGCAGCTTGGGAACGGGCAACACCGGGGAGCTGTTTTTT. Translating gives CASSLGTGNTGELFF.

This clone was seen many times. This chain joins TRBV10-2 and TRBJ2-1; D call uncertain. Germline CDR1 WSHSY, CDR2 SAAADI. The CDR3 sequence is 12 residues long. Trimming removed 2 bases at V and 11 bases at J, with 10 bases between. CDR3 residues: CASSEGKGKQFF. The CDR3 nucleotides are TGCGCCAGCAGTGAGGGGAAAGGAAAGCAGTTCTTC.

This clone was detected only a few times. CDR3 amino acids: CASSPAGGYGYTF. CDR3 DNA: TGTGCCAGCTCACCGGCGGGGGGCTATGGCTACACCTTC. This sequence joins TRBV18 and TRBJ1-2; the D gene is possibly TRBD1 (5 bases). The CDR3 contains 13 residues. Germline V gives CDR1 KGHSH, CDR2 LQKENI. V was pared by 3 bases and J by 4 bases, with 9 bases between.

CDR3 sequence (DNA): TGTGCCAGTAGCGCCACAACGGACTGGAAAGAGACCCAGTACTTC. Translated, it gives CASSATTDWKETQYF. V gene TRBV19 combines with J gene TRBJ2-5; possible D gene TRBD2, 5 bases. Germline CDR1 LNHDA, CDR2 SQIVND (reference sequence). Trimming removed 6 bases from V and 3 bases from J, with 17 bases in between. The CDR3 runs to 15 residues. Full variable domain (remainder filled in from reference TRBV19 and TRBJ2-5): DGGITQSPKYLFRKEGQNVTLSCEQNLNHDAMYWYRQDPGQGLRLIYYSQIVNDFQKGDIAEGYSVSREKKESFPLTVTSAQKNPTAFYLCASSATTDWKETQYFGPGTRLLVL.

This rearrangement joins TRBV5-1 to TRBJ2-5; no clear D. This CDR3 has 14 amino acids. Germline V gives CDR1 SGHRS, CDR2 YFSETQ. V lost 0 bases, J lost 5 bases, and 11 bases lay in between. The DNA of the CDR3 is TGCGCCAGCAGCTTGGCCTTATCCACGGAGACCCAGTACTTC. Protein: CASSLALSTETQYF.

This clone was picked up a small number of times. The chain links TRBV10-3 to TRBJ1-6; D possibly corresponds to TRBD1 (6 bases). The CDR3 covers 15 residues. Trimming cost V 6 bases and J 7 bases, with 16 bases left between them. The V gene's germline CDR1 is ENHRY and CDR2 SYGVKD. The CDR3 DNA reads TGTGCCATCAGCGCCACAGGGACGGGAAATTCACCCCTCCACTTT. The encoded protein is CAISATGTGNSPLHF.

The chain carries TRBV4-1 and TRBJ1-2; 7 bases align to TRBD1. With 0 bases clipped from V and 2 bases from J, the junction kept 9 bases outside the gene matches. From germline, CDR1 is MGHRA and CDR2 YSYEKL. The CDR3 has 17 amino acids. CDR3 in amino acids: CASSQDWDSQKNYGYTF. The CDR3 DNA reads TGCGCCAGCAGCCAAGACTGGGACAGCCAAAAAAACTATGGCTACACCTTC.

With respect to this clone: Other DNA variants within this sample encode the same CDR3. The J gene is TRBJ1-2, the V gene TRBV6-1, with TRBD1 matching 7 bases. Trimming at V came to 7 bases and at J to 4 bases, leaving 3 bases not matched to a gene. The CDR3 extends over 12 amino acids. CDR1 is MNHNS and CDR2 is SASEGT in the germline V gene. CDR3 bases: TGTGCCAGCATACAGGGGTCCTATGGCTACACCTTC. Its translation is CASIQGSYGYTF.

The rearrangement links TRBV27 to TRBJ2-5; possibly TRBD1 for D (6 bases). Per the germline V gene, CDR1 is MNHEY and CDR2 is SMNVEV (reference sequence). The CDR3 sequence is 15 residues long. V gave up 3 bases and J gave up 2 bases, with 13 bases separating them. CDR3 sequence reads: CASSLFRTEQETQYF. CDR3 nucleotides: TGTGCCAGCAGTTTGTTTAGGACAGAGCAAGAGACCCAGTACTTC.

CDR3: CASSLRGTMNTEAFF. The DNA of the CDR3 is TGTGCCAGCAGCCTCCGAGGGACCATGAACACTGAAGCTTTCTTT. The rearrangement uses TRBV7-2 and TRBJ1-1, with a possible D match to TRBD1 (5 bases). This CDR3 comprises 15 residues. V gave up 5 bases and J gave up 0 bases, with 13 bases separating them. Germline assignment: CDR1 SGHTA and CDR2 FQGNSA.

V gene TRBV7-9 combines with J gene TRBJ2-3; D is uncertain. From germline, CDR1 is SEHNR and CDR2 FQNEAQ (reference sequence). This CDR3 comprises 12 residues. Trimming shortened V by 4 bases and J by 3 bases, and 5 bases separated the two germline ends. The CDR3 DNA is TGTGCCAGCAGCTCGATAACAGATACGCAGTATTTT. Protein: CASSSITDTQYF. Supplemented by reference TRBV7-9 and TRBJ2-3, the full variable domain reads DTGVSQNPRHKITKRGQNVTFRCDPISEHNRLYWYRQTLGQGPEFLTYFQNEAQLEKSRLLSDRFSAERPKGSFSTLEIQRTEQGDSAMYLCASSSITDTQYFGPGTRLTVL.

There are a few counts of this clone. This chain's CDR3 is CASSTLGGSTYEQYF. CDR3 sequence (DNA): TGTGCCAGCAGCACCTTGGGGGGATCGACCTACGAGCAGTACTTC. V and J are TRBV6-1 and TRBJ2-7; D is perhaps TRBD2 (6 bases). V dropped 6 bases and J dropped 2 bases, with 17 bases sitting between them. CDR1 is MNHNS and CDR2 is SASEGT in the germline V gene. The CDR3 is 15 residues long.

This sequence joins TRBV5-1 and TRBJ1-1; maybe TRBD1 (6 bases). The CDR3 loop spans 15 amino acids. Trimming left V 3 bases short and J 1 base short, with 13 bases between. Germline V CDR1 and CDR2: SGHRS, YFSETQ. The CDR3 DNA sequence: TGCGCCAGCAGCTCCGGACAGATTAAGAACACTGAAGCTTTCTTT. Translating it yields CASSSGQIKNTEAFF.

V gene TRBV7-3 combines with J gene TRBJ2-1, with 9 bases fitting TRBD1. The CDR3 totals 13 residues. Germline V gene sequence: CDR1 SGHTA, CDR2 FQGTGA. The V gene end was trimmed by 6 bases and the J gene end by 7 bases; junction bases not matched to a gene: 4. The CDR3 region has the DNA TGTGCCAGCAGACAGGGGGCGGAGAATGAGCAGTTCTTC. This translates into CASRQGAENEQFF.

V is TRBV6-5 and J is TRBJ2-5; TRBD2 matches 8 bases. The V and J ends lost 6 bases and 11 bases, in that order; junction bases with no gene match: 5. Per germline, CDR1 MNHEY and CDR2 SVGAGI. CDR3 size: 11 residues. The CDR3 sequence: CASSTREEQYF. CDR3 sequence (DNA): TGTGCCAGCAGCACGCGGGAGGAGCAGTACTTC.

The gene calls are TRBV7-2 and TRBJ2-7, with D tentatively TRBD2 (5 bases). The germline CDR1 and CDR2 sequences are SGHTA and FQGNSA. The CDR3 is made up of 15 amino acids. V dropped 5 bases and J dropped 0 bases, with 14 bases sitting between them. CDR3 in DNA: TGTGCCAGCAGCCGCCAACCGGGGAGCTCCTACGAGCAGTACTTC. Its translation is CASSRQPGSSYEQYF.

The chain combines TRBV5-4 with TRBJ2-1; 11 bases agree with TRBD2. CDR1 SGHNT and CDR2 YYREEE come from the germline V gene (reference sequence). J lost 10 bases, V lost 0 bases, and 3 bases had no gene match. This CDR3 region has 14 residues. CDR3 region: CASSLDLAGGEQFF. In DNA, the CDR3 is TGTGCCAGCAGCTTGGATCTAGCGGGGGGCGAGCAGTTCTTC.

Only one count was recorded for this clone. The chain couples TRBV7-6 to TRBJ2-1; 9 nucleotides line up with TRBD1. J lost 1 base, V lost 5 bases, and 3 bases had no gene match. Germline CDR1 is SGHVS and CDR2 is FNYEAQ. This CDR3 is built from 15 residues. CDR3 in DNA: TGTGCCAGCAGCCCAGGACAGGGGTCCTACAATGAGCAGTTCTTC. Translated, it gives CASSPGQGSYNEQFF. The full variable domain, rest sourced from reference TRBV7-6 and TRBJ2-1, is GAGVSQSPRYKVTKRGQDVALRCDPISGHVSLYWYRQALGQGPEFLTYFNYEAQQDKSGLPNDRFSAERPEGSISTLTIQRTEQRDSAMYRCASSPGQGSYNEQFFGPGTRLTVL.

This clone came up a few times. The chain couples TRBV27 to TRBJ1-6; 7 bases align to TRBD1. Germline V lookup: CDR1 MNHEY, CDR2 SMNVEV (reference sequence). The V and J ends lost 5 bases and 7 bases, in that order; junction bases with no gene match: 5. The CDR3 sequence is 14 residues long. CDR3 amino acids: CASSPRRGNSPLHF. The CDR3 coding sequence is TGTGCCAGCAGTCCCCGCAGGGGGAATTCACCCCTCCACTTT.

The chain links TRBV6-6 to TRBJ1-2, with D perhaps matching TRBD1 (6 bases). The CDR3 spans 13 residues. Germline loops: CDR1 MNHNY, CDR2 SVGAGI (reference sequence). V lost 5 bases, J lost 6 bases, and 13 bases lay in between. CDR3 DNA: TGTGCCAGCAGTCCGGACAGAGCCCATGGCTACACCTTC. The encoded protein is CASSPDRAHGYTF.

This clone was seen a handful of times. The genes are TRBV7-9 and TRBJ1-3; 9 bases are shared with TRBD1. CDR1 is SEHNR, CDR2 FQNEAQ, per germline (reference sequence). The junction had 7 bases not matched to a gene; V was cut back by 8 bases and J by 2 bases. This CDR3 spans 15 amino acids. The CDR3 protein is CASVGQGFTGNTIYF. The CDR3, as DNA: TGTGCCAGCGTGGGACAGGGATTTACTGGAAACACCATATATTTT.

The V gene is TRBV27, the J gene TRBJ2-1, with TRBD2 matching over 8 bases. Trimming removed 3 bases from V and 3 bases from J; junction bases left unmatched: 7. The germline CDR1 and CDR2 sequences are MNHEY and SMNVEV (reference sequence). CDR3 size: 16 residues. CDR3 amino acids: CASSFRGSGNYNEQFF. In DNA form, the CDR3 reads TGTGCCAGCAGTTTCCGAGGTAGCGGGAACTACAATGAGCAGTTCTTC.

This clone was observed a handful of times. This chain links TRBV27 with TRBJ1-2; D gene ambiguous. Between the trimmed V and J ends, which lost 1 base and 8 bases, there was a span of 20 bases. The germline V gene has CDR1 MNHEY and CDR2 SMNVEV (reference sequence). The CDR3 is made up of 16 amino acids. This CDR3 is CASSLLAGLKMGGYTF. The CDR3 nucleotides are TGTGCCAGCAGTTTATTGGCAGGTCTAAAGATGGGGGGCTACACCTTC.

The chain uses TRBV10-2 and TRBJ2-7; D is perhaps TRBD1 (6 bases). Germline CDR1 WSHSY, CDR2 SAAADI. V was shortened by 6 bases and J by 0 bases, with 18 bases between the two germline ends. The CDR3 spans 16 residues. The CDR3 here is CASSAPDSKSSYEQYF. For the CDR3, the DNA is TGCGCCAGCAGCGCCCCGGACAGCAAAAGCTCCTACGAGCAGTACTTC.

This clone has a single count. The chain uses TRBV5-1 and TRBJ2-2, with TRBD1 identical over 7 bases. The V gene's germline CDR1 is SGHRS and CDR2 YFSETQ. The CDR3 totals 15 residues. After removal of 4 bases from V and 2 bases from J, the junction contained 5 bases not matched to a gene. The CDR3 is CASSEGQSNTGELFF. In DNA form, the CDR3 reads TGCGCCAGCAGCGAGGGACAGTCAAACACCGGGGAGCTGTTTTTT.

V and J are TRBV9 and TRBJ2-1, with D possibly TRBD2 on 5 matching bases. Trimming removed 3 bases from V and 0 bases from J, with 10 bases in between. The CDR3 totals 15 residues. CDR1 and CDR2 from the germline V gene are SGDLS and YYNGEE. CDR3 DNA: TGTGCCAGCAGCGCCGGACTCGGCTCCTACAATGAGCAGTTCTTC. Protein product: CASSAGLGSYNEQFF.

The rearrangement joins TRBV2 to TRBJ1-1; no firm D call. The CDR3 is 14 residues long. V lost 8 bases and J 0 bases, leaving 13 bases between the germline ends. Germline-derived CDR1 and CDR2 are SNHLY and FYNNEI. This CDR3 is CASPQGSLNTEAFF. The CDR3 DNA reads as TGTGCCAGCCCCCAAGGCAGTTTGAACACTGAAGCTTTCTTT.

This clone was counted only a few times. The V call is TRBV6-1, the J call TRBJ2-3; 8 bases fit TRBD1. Germline-derived CDR1 and CDR2 are MNHNS and SASEGT. J was trimmed by 5 bases and V by 5 bases; bases with no gene match: 6. The CDR3 loop spans 14 amino acids. This CDR3 reads CASSTGQGKDTQYF. The CDR3 coding sequence is TGTGCCAGCAGTACCGGACAGGGAAAAGATACGCAGTATTTT.

This chain's CDR3 is CASSAEQGVVGNTIYF. Here the CDR3 DNA reads TGTGCCAGCAGCGCGGAACAGGGAGTCGTAGGAAACACCATATATTTT. V usage is TRBV9 and J usage is TRBJ1-3; D possibly corresponds to TRBD1 (6 bases). This CDR3 comprises 16 residues. Trimming removed 3 bases at V and 4 bases at J, with 17 bases between. Germline CDR1 is SGDLS and CDR2 is YYNGEE.